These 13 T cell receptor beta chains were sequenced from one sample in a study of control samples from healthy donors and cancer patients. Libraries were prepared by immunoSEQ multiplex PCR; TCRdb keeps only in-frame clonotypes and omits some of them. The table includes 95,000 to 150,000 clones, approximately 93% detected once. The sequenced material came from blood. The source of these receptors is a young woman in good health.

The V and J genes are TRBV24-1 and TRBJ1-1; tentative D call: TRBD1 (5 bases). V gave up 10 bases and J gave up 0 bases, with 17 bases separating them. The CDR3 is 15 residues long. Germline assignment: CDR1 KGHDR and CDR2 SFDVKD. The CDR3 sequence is CATTSRVLMNTEAFF. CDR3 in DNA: TGTGCCACAACCTCCAGGGTCCTAATGAACACTGAAGCTTTCTTT.

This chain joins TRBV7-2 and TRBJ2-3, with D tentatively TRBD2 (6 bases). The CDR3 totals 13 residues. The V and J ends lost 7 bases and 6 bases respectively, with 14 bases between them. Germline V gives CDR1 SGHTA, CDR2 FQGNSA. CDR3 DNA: TGTGCCAGCATGGGACTGGGGACGGATACGCAGTATTTT. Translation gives CASMGLGTDTQYF.

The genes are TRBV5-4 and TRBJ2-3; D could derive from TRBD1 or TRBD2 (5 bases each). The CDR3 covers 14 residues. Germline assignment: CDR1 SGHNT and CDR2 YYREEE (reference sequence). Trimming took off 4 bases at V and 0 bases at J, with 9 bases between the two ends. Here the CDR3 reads CASSPWGSTDTQYF. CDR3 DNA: TGTGCCAGCAGCCCATGGGGGAGCACAGATACGCAGTATTTT. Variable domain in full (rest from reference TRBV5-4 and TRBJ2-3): ETGVTQSPTHLIKTRGQQVTLRCSSQSGHNTVSWYQQALGQGPQFIFQYYREEENGRGNFPPRFSGLQFPNYSSELNVNALELDDSALYLCASSPWGSTDTQYFGPGTRLTVL.

The CDR3 nucleotides read TGTGCCAGACGCGGTCTCTATGGCTACACCTTC. Residues: CARRGLYGYTF. The rearrangement links TRBV2 to TRBJ1-2; D is unclear. Looked up from germline, CDR1 is SNHLY and CDR2 is FYNNEI. V was pared by 9 bases and J by 4 bases, with 9 bases between. The CDR3 totals 11 residues. Full variable domain (remainder filled in from reference TRBV2 and TRBJ1-2): EPEVTQTPSHQVTQMGQEVILRCVPISNHLYFYWYRQILGQKVEFLVSFYNNEISEKSEIFDDQFSVERPDGSNFTLKIRSTKLEDSAMYFCARRGLYGYTFGSGTRLTVV.

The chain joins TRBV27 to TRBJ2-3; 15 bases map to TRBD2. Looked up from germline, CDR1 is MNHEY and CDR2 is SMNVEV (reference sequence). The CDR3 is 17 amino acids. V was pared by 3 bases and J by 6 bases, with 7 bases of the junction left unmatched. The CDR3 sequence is CASSFWTSGRALDTQYF. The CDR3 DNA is TGTGCCAGCAGTTTTTGGACTAGCGGGAGGGCCTTGGATACGCAGTATTTT.

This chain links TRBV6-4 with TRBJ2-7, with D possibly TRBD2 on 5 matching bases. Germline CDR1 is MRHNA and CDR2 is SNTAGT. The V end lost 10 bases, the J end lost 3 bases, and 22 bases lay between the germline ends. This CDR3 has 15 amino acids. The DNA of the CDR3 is TGTGCCATCAGAAAAAAGAGACAACTAGACTACGAGCAGTACTTC. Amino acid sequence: CAIRKKRQLDYEQYF.

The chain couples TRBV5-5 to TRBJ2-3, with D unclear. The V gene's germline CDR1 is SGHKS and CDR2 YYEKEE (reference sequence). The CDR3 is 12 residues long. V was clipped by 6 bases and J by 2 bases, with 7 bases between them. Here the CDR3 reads CASTGYTDTQYF. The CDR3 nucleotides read TGTGCCAGCACCGGCTACACAGATACGCAGTATTTT.

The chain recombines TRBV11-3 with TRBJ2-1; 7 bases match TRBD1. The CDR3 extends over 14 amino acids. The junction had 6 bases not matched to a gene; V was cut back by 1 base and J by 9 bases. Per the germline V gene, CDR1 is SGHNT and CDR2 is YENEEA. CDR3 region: CASSLGQGRSEQFF. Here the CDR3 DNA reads TGTGCCAGCAGCTTAGGACAGGGCCGGTCTGAGCAGTTCTTC. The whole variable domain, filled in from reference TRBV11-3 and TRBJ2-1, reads EAGVVQSPRYKIIEKKQPVAFWCNPISGHNTLYWYLQNLGQGPELLIRYENEEAVDDSQLPKDRFSAERLKGVDSTLKIQPAELGDSAVYLCASSLGQGRSEQFFGPGTRLTVL.

CDR3 sequence (DNA): TGTGCCTGGGACCTCGGAGGGAACACCGGGGAGCTGTTTTTT. This codes for CAWDLGGNTGELFF. The genes are TRBV30 and TRBJ2-2, with D perhaps matching TRBD2 (5 bases). The CDR3 spans 14 residues. Between the trimmed V and J ends, which lost 5 bases and 1 base, there was a span of 11 bases. CDR1 GTSNPN and CDR2 SVGIG come from the germline V gene (reference sequence).

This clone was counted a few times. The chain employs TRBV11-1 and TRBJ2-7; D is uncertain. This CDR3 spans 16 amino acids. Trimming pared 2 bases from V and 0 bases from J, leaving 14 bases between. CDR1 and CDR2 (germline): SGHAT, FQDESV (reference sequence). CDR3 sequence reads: CASSLSTGTYSYEQYF. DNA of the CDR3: TGTGCCAGCAGCTTAAGCACGGGTACCTACTCCTACGAGCAGTACTTC. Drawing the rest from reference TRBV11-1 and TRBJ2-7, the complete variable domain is EAEVAQSPRYKITEKSQAVAFWCDPISGHATLYWYRQILGQGPELLVQFQDESVVDDSQLPKDRFSAERLKGVDSTLKIQPAELGDSAMYLCASSLSTGTYSYEQYFGPGTRLTVT.

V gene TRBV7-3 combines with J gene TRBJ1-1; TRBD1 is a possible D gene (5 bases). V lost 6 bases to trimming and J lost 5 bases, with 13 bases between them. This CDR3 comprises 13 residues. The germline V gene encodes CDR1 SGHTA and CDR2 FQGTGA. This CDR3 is CASSIFEGTEAFF. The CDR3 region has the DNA TGTGCCAGCAGTATTTTCGAGGGGACTGAAGCTTTCTTT.

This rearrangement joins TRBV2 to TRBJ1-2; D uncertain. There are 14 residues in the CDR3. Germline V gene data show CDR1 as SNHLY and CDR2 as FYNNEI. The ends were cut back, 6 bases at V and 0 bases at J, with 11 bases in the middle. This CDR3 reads CASRPRVSNYGYTF. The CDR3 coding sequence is TGTGCCAGCAGGCCTCGAGTTTCTAACTATGGCTACACCTTC.

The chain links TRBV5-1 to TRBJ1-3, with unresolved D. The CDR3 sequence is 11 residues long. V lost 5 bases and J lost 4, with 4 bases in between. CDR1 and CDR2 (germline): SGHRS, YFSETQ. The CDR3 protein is CASRGGNTIYF. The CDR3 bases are TGCGCCAGCAGAGGGGGAAACACCATATATTTT.